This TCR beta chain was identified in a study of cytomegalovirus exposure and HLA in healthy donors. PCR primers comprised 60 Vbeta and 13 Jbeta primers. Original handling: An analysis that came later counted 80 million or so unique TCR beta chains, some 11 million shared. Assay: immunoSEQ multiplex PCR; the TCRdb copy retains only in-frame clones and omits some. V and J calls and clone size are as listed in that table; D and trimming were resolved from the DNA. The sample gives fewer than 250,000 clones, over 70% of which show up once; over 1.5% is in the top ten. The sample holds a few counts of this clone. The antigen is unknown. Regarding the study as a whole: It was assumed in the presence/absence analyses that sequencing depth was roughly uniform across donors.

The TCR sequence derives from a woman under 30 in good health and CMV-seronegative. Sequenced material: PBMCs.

CDR3 protein: CASSASLNTEAFF. The CDR3 region has the DNA TGTGCCAGCAGTGCCTCGTTGAACACTGAAGCTTTCTTT. This chain joins TRBV6-1 and TRBJ1-1; D is undetermined. The germline V gene encodes CDR1 MNHNS and CDR2 SASEGT. The CDR3 runs 13 residues. The V and J ends lost 4 bases and 0 bases respectively, with 6 bases between them.